The T cell receptor (beta chain) described here comes from a study of post-analysis software for immune sequencing data. This clonotype has only a few counts. Its antigen is as yet unknown. The study, taken as a whole, reports: Multiple sclerosis patients had significantly lower normalized Chao1 diversity than controls. F-measure co-clustering was strong for batch-matched samples. When patients were compared with controls, about 5 TRBV segments were more frequent, TRBV5-6, TRBV5-1 and TRBV20-1 among them.

Included in the TCR beta cDNA libraries were unique molecular identifiers. MiXCR, applied by TCRdb to the PCR reads, yields one record per CDR3 protein. Among roughly 800,000 distinct CDR3 sequences listed, roughly 27% were seen once. This CDR3 comprises 20 residues. V was pared by 5 bases and J by 3 bases, with 16 bases of the junction left unmatched. The sequenced sample consisted of blood. This TCR came from a girl between 5 and 17 years old with multiple sclerosis. The chain couples TRBV12-3 or TRBV12-4 to TRBJ2-3; 14 nucleotides agree with TRBD2. CDR3 amino acids: CASSPIRGGLAGVVTDTQYF. In nucleotides, the CDR3 is TGTGCCAGCAGTCCTATCCGAGGGGGACTAGCGGGGGTTGTAACAGATACGCAGTATTTT.